Each of the 10 T cell receptor beta chains below was sequenced from the same sample in a study of T cells after yellow fever vaccination. TCRdb reanalysed the 5' RACE reads using MiXCR and keeps one entry per CDR3 protein. The sample lists 60,000 or so distinct CDR3 sequences, around 7% occurring once. Sample: CD8+ T cells sorted from PBMCs, taken on the day of the first yellow fever vaccination. The receptors shown here come from a young man who received the YFV17D yellow fever vaccine.

This clonotype was picked up a small number of times. V and J are TRBV7-9 and TRBJ2-7, with D unresolved. This CDR3 has 12 residues. V was cut by 1 base and J by 6 bases, with 7 bases left in between. CDR1 and CDR2 from the germline V gene are SEHNR and FQNEAQ (reference sequence). CDR3 sequence reads: CASSLDSREQYV. The CDR3 bases are TGTGCCAGCAGCTTAGATAGTCGCGAGCAGTACGTC.

V usage is TRBV20-1 and J usage is TRBJ2-1; TRBD2 agrees at 15 bases. The CDR3 has 15 amino acids. CDR1 is DFQATT, CDR2 SNEGSKA, per germline (reference sequence). CDR3 nucleotides: TGCAGCTACGGGACTAGCGGGGGGTTGCACAATGAGCAGTTCTTC. Protein: CSYGTSGGLHNEQFF.

This clonotype was seen many times. The chain couples TRBV5-1 to TRBJ2-1; D is undetermined. The CDR3 contains 15 residues. The V end was cut by 0 bases, the J end by 1 base, with 8 bases between. Germline CDR1 reads SGHRS; CDR2 reads YFSETQ. The CDR3 DNA follows: TGCGCCAGCAGCTTGGAGGCGGTTTCCTACAATGAGCAGTTCTTC. Protein product: CASSLEAVSYNEQFF.

In this sample, this clonotype turned up a few times. The V gene is TRBV6-5, the J gene TRBJ1-3; 8 nucleotides line up with TRBD1. Germline V gene data show CDR1 as MNHEY and CDR2 as SVGAGI. This CDR3 has 15 amino acids. With V trimmed by 0 bases and J by 5 bases, 3 bases remained unmatched. CDR3 bases: TGTGCCAGCAGTTACTCTGGACAGGGAAGAAACACCATATATTTT. Protein sequence: CASSYSGQGRNTIYF.

This clonotype has just a few counts. V usage is TRBV23-1 and J usage is TRBJ2-7; possible D gene TRBD1, 6 bases. TRBV23-1 carries the ORF label, with uncertain function. The CDR3 spans 16 residues. Trimming shortened V by 4 bases and J by 2 bases, and 18 bases separated the two germline ends. CDR3 sequence reads: CASSLPEAGVPYEQYV. CDR3 DNA sequence: TGCGCCAGCAGTCTCCCGGAGGCAGGGGTCCCCTACGAGCAGTACGTC.

A note on this clonotype: Being one base from a much bigger clone, this may be a read error. The chain links TRBV5-1 to TRBJ2-7, with 11 bases identical to TRBD1. Germline V gene sequence: CDR1 SGHRS, CDR2 YFSETQ. After removal of 4 bases from V and 8 bases from J, the junction contained 8 bases not matched to a gene. The CDR3 has 14 residues. The CDR3 coding sequence is TGCGCCAGCAGCCAAGGGGACAGGGGGGCCAAGCAGTACTTC. It translates to CASSQGDRGAKQYF.

The gene calls are TRBV9 and TRBJ1-1; tentative D call: TRBD1 (5 bases). The CDR3 spans 14 residues. The germline gives CDR1 SGDLS, CDR2 YYNGEE. Deletions cut 0 bases from V and 5 bases from J, with 11 bases between. The CDR3 DNA sequence: TGTGCCAGCAGCGTAGGCGGGGCCGGGACTGAAGCTTTCTTT. Translating it yields CASSVGGAGTEAFF.

This clonotype was picked up many times. This chain uses TRBV7-3 with TRBJ1-1; 10 bases are a match to TRBD1. The CDR3 length is 15 residues. Per the germline V gene, CDR1 is SGHTA and CDR2 is FQGTGA. V trimming: 5 bases; J trimming: 6 bases; junction bases outside the gene matches: 9. The CDR3, as DNA: TGTGCCAGCAGCCCGGGACAGGGGAGCAGGGCTGAAGCTTTCTTT. Its translation: CASSPGQGSRAEAFF.

Many counts were recorded for this clonotype. The chain combines TRBV27 with TRBJ2-1; 12 bases match TRBD2. Germline CDR1 reads MNHEY; CDR2 reads SMNVEV (reference sequence). There are 19 residues in the CDR3. V shed 6 bases and J 4 bases; nucleotides not matched to a gene: 16. CDR3 sequence reads: CASSLVGPSGGGSYNEQFF. In DNA, the CDR3 is TGTGCCAGCAGCCTCGTAGGCCCTAGCGGGGGGGGGTCGTACAATGAGCAGTTCTTC.

The chain has TRBV11-2 and TRBJ2-6; tentatively, D is TRBD2 (5 bases). Germline V gene sequence: CDR1 SGHAT, CDR2 FQNNGV. V was clipped by 1 base and J by 4 bases, with 14 bases between them. The CDR3 totals 17 residues. The CDR3 nucleotides read TGTGCCAGCAGCTTAGGGTTTCGGGGTTGGGGGGCCAACGTCCTGACTTTC. Translation: CASSLGFRGWGANVLTF.